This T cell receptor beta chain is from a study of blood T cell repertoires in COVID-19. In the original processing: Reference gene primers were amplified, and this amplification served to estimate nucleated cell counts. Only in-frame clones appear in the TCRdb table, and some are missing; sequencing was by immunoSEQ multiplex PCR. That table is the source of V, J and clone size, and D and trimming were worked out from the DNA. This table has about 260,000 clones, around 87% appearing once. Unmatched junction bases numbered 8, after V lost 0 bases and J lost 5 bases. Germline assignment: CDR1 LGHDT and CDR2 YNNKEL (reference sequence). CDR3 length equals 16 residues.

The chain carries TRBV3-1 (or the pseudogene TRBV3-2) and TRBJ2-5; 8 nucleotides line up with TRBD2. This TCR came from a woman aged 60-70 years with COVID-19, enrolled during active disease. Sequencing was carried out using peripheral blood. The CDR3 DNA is TGTGCCAGCAGCCAAGATCCCGGGAGGGCCCGGGAGACCCAGTACTTC. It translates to CASSQDPGRARETQYF.